This passage covers 8 T cell receptor beta chains from one sample sequenced in a study of identical twins. Using its own MiXCR run on the 5' RACE reads, TCRdb lists one record per CDR3 protein. The sample shows hundreds of thousands of distinct CDR3 sequences, 8.6% of them seen only once. The same specimen was also included in a second study, on yellow fever vaccine responses in identical twins.

The material sequenced was PBMCs. These receptors were collected from a young woman in good health.

In regard to this clonotype: A read error may be the cause here, since a much bigger clone is one base away. V is TRBV29-1 and J is TRBJ2-2; TRBD2 agrees at 7 bases. From germline, CDR1 is SQVTM and CDR2 ANQGSEA. The CDR3 contains 14 residues. CDR3 in DNA: TGCAGCGCGCTCACTAGCGAGAACACCGGGGAGCTGATTTTT. Its translation: CSALTSENTGELIF.

The rearrangement links TRBV5-1 to TRBJ2-1, with 12 bases fitting TRBD2. The CDR3 totals 17 residues. The V and J ends lost 4 bases and 9 bases, in that order; junction bases with no gene match: 14. Per germline, CDR1 SGHRS and CDR2 YFSETQ. CDR3 region: CASSEGLAGTPWGEQFF. CDR3 coding DNA: TGCGCCAGCAGCGAAGGACTAGCGGGAACTCCCTGGGGTGAGCAGTTCTTC.

The chain employs TRBV29-1 and TRBJ2-1; 13 bases align to TRBD2. Germline V gene sequence: CDR1 SQVTM, CDR2 ANQGSEA. The length of the CDR3 is 15 residues. With 0 bases clipped from V and 7 bases from J, the junction kept 3 bases outside the gene matches. The chain's CDR3 is CSVEDWTSGGNEQFF. Written as DNA, the CDR3 is TGCAGCGTTGAAGACTGGACTAGCGGGGGTAATGAGCAGTTCTTC.

The chain employs TRBV20-1 and TRBJ1-5; D is ambiguous. The CDR3 runs 13 residues. Germline CDR1 is DFQATT and CDR2 is SNEGSKA (reference sequence). Deletions cut 6 bases from V and 9 bases from J, with 18 bases between. The CDR3: CSATEQVDLPQHF. The CDR3 nucleotides are TGCAGTGCCACGGAGCAAGTTGATTTGCCCCAGCATTTT.

The chain is built from TRBV27 and TRBJ2-3; 14 positions agree with TRBD2. The CDR3 length is 21 residues. Germline V gene sequence: CDR1 MNHEY, CDR2 SMNVEV (reference sequence). Trimming at V came to 2 bases and at J to 0 bases, leaving 13 bases not matched to a gene. The CDR3 DNA follows: TGTGCCAGCAGTTTACAAACCCCGGGACTAGCGGGAGAGGGTAGCACAGATACGCAGTATTTT. This sequence encodes CASSLQTPGLAGEGSTDTQYF.

This clonotype was seen repeatedly, ten times or more. The V and J genes are TRBV20-1 and TRBJ1-1, with TRBD1 matching over 7 bases. Germline CDR1 DFQATT, CDR2 SNEGSKA (reference sequence). The junction had 5 bases not matched to a gene; V was cut back by 6 bases and J by 7 bases. This CDR3 is 11 amino acids long. The CDR3: CSAPTGVEAFF. As DNA, the CDR3 is TGCAGTGCCCCCACAGGGGTTGAAGCTTTCTTT.

The chain carries TRBV6-5 and TRBJ1-1; maybe TRBD1 (5 bases). Germline V CDR1 and CDR2: MNHEY, SVGAGI. The CDR3 has 15 residues. V was shortened by 2 bases and J by 5 bases, with 15 bases between the two germline ends. CDR3 sequence: CASSYHPNRRTEAFF. The CDR3 DNA reads as TGTGCCAGCAGTTACCACCCCAACAGGCGTACTGAAGCTTTCTTT.

This clonotype was detected a few times. The chain employs TRBV7-2 and TRBJ2-7, with D unclear. Germline-derived CDR1 and CDR2 are SGHTA and FQGNSA. The CDR3 has 11 residues. V dropped 3 bases and J dropped 6 bases, with 6 bases sitting between them. The CDR3 loop is CASSFASEQYF. CDR3 sequence (DNA): TGTGCCAGCAGCTTTGCGTCCGAGCAGTACTTC. Complete variable domain (other parts from reference TRBV7-2 and TRBJ2-7): GAGVSQSPSNKVTEKGKDVELRCDPISGHTALYWYRQSLGQGLEFLIYFQGNSAPDKSGLPSDRFSAERTGGSVSTLTIQRTQQEDSAVYLCASSFASEQYFGPGTRLTVT.